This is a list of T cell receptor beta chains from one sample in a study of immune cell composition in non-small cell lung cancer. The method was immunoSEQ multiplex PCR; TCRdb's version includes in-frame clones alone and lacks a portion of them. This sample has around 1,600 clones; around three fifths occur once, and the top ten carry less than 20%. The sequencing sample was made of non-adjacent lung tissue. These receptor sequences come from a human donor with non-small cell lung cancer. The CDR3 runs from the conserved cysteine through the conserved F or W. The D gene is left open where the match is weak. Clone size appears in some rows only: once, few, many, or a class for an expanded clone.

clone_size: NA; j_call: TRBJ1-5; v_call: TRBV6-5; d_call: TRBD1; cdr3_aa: CASSPRGQLGQPQHF; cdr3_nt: TGTGCCAGCAGTCCCCGGGGACAGTTAGGTCAGCCCCAGCATTTT
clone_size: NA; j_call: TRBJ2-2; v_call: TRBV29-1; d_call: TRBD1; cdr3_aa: CSVAGTGDTGELFF; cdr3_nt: TGCAGCGTTGCCGGGACAGGGGACACCGGGGAGCTGTTTTTT
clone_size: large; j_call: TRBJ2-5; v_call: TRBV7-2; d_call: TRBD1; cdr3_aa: CASSLSSGQKETQYF; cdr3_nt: TGTGCCAGCAGCTTAAGTTCGGGACAGAAAGAGACCCAGTACTTC
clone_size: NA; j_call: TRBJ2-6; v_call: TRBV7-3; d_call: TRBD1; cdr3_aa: CASSFTGAGANVLTF; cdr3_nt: TGTGCCAGCAGCTTTACAGGGGCGGGGGCCAACGTCCTGACTTTC
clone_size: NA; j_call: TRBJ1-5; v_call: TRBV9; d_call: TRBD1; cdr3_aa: CASSLTGDQPQHF; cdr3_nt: TGTGCCAGCAGCTTGACAGGGGACCAGCCCCAGCATTTT
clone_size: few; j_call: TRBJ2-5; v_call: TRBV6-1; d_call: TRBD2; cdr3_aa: CASSETPRTSGEETQYF; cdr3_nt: TGTGCCAGCAGTGAAACCCCAAGGACTAGCGGGGAAGAGACCCAGTACTTC
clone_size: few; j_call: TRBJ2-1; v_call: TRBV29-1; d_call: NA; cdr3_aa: CSADEGGRGNEQFF; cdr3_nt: TGCAGCGCGGATGAGGGGGGGAGAGGCAATGAGCAGTTCTTC
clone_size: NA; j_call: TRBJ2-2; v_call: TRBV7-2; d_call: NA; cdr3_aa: CASSPPGRGTVGELFF; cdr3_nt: TGTGCCAGCAGCCCCCCCGGGCGGGGTACCGTCGGGGAGCTGTTTTTT
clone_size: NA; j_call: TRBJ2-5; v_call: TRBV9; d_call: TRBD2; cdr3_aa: CASSEGQGLAGETQYF; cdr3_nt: TGTGCCAGCAGCGAGGGACAGGGACTAGCGGGAGAGACCCAGTACTTC
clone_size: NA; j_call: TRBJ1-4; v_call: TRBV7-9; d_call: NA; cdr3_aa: CASSLGGDEKLFF; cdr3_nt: TGTGCCAGCAGCTTAGGGGGGGATGAAAAACTGTTTTTT
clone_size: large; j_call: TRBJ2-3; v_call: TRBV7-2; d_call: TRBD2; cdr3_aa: CASSPATSGRTDTQYF; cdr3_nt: TGTGCCAGCAGCCCTGCGACTAGCGGGAGAACAGATACGCAGTATTTT
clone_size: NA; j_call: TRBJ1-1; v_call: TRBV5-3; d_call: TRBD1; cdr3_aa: CASSRGQGDTEAFF; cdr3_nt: TGTGCCAGCAGCCGGGGACAGGGCGACACTGAAGCTTTCTTT
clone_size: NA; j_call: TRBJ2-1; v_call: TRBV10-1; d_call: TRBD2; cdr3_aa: CASSESPGLCSGGRELSSYNEQFF; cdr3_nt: TGCGCCAGCAGTGAGTCCCCCGGCCTTTGTTCTGGCGGGAGGGAATTAAGCTCCTACAATGAGCAGTTCTTC
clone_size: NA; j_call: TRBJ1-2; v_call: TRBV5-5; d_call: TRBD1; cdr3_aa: CASSSPQTGAYGYTF; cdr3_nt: TGTGCCAGCAGCTCACCACAGACAGGGGCCTATGGCTACACCTTC
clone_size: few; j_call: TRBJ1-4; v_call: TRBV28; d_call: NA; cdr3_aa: CASSDRDSNEKLFF; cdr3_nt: TGTGCCAGCAGCGACCGGGACTCTAATGAAAAACTGTTTTTT
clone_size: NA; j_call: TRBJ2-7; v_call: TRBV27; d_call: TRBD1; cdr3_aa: CASSLGLPGQGFSYEQYF; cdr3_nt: TGTGCCAGCAGTTTAGGCCTCCCGGGACAGGGTTTCAGCTACGAGCAGTACTTC
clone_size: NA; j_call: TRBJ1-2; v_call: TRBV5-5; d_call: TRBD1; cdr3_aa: CASRGDRNGYTF; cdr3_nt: TGTGCCAGCAGAGGGGACAGAAATGGCTACACCTTC
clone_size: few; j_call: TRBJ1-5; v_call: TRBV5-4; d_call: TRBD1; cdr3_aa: CASSLYTGGNNQPQHF; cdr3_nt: TGTGCCAGCAGCTTGTATACAGGGGGCAACAATCAGCCCCAGCATTTT
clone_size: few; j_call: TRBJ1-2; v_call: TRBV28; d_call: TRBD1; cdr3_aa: CASVRDRVGYTF; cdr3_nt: TGTGCCAGCGTCCGGGACAGGGTTGGCTACACCTTC
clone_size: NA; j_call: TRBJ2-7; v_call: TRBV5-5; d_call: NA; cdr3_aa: CASRPDRPSYEQYF; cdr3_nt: TGTGCCAGCAGGCCTGACAGACCTTCCTACGAGCAGTACTTC
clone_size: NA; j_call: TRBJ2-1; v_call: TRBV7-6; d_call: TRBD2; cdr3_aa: CASSLSPSGHYNEQFF; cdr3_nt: TGTGCCAGCAGCTTAAGCCCTAGCGGCCATTACAATGAGCAGTTCTTC
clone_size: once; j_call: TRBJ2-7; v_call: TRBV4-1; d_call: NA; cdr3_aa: CASSQPQGYEQYF; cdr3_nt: TGCGCCAGCAGCCAACCACAGGGCTACGAGCAGTACTTC
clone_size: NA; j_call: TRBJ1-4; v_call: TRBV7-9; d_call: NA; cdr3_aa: CASRAGEYEKLFF; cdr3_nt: TGTGCCAGCAGGGCAGGGGAGTATGAAAAACTGTTTTTT
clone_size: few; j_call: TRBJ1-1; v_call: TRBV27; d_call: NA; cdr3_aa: CASSTLRQMNTEAFF; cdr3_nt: TGTGCCAGCAGTACCCTTCGACAGATGAACACTGAAGCTTTCTTT
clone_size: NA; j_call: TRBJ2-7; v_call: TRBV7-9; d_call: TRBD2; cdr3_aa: CASSTSGGLYEQYF; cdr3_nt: TGTGCCAGCAGCACGAGCGGGGGGCTTTACGAGCAGTACTTC
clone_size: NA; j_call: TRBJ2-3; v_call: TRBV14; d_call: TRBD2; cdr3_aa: CASSQDLLAGVSDTQYF; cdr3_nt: TGTGCCAGCAGCCAAGATCTACTAGCGGGAGTATCAGATACGCAGTATTTT
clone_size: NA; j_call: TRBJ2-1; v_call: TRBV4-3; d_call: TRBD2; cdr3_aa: CASSRLAGGPAGYNEQFF; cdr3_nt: TGCGCCAGCAGTCGACTGGCGGGAGGGCCCGCTGGTTACAATGAGCAGTTCTTC
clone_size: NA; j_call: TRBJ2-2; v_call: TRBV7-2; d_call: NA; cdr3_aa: CASSPMPGSTGELFF; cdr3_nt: TGTGCCAGCAGCCCCATGCCCGGGAGCACCGGGGAGCTGTTTTTT
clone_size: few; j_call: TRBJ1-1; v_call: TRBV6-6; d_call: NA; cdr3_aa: CASTRGTTEAFF; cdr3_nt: TGTGCCAGCACCCGGGGGACCACTGAAGCTTTCTTT
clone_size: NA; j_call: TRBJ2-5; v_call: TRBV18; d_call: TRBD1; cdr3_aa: CASSPPDRGEETQYF; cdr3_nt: TGTGCCAGCTCACCACCGGACAGGGGGGAAGAGACCCAGTACTTC
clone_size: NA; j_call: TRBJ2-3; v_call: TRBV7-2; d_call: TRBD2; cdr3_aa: CASSSRLAGLTDTQYF; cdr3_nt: TGTGCCAGCAGCTCCCGACTAGCGGGACTCACAGATACGCAGTATTTT
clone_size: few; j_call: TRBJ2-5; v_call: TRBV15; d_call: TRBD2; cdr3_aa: CATSIPGLAGAGNGETQYF; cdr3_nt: TGTGCCACCAGCATCCCGGGACTAGCGGGGGCCGGGAACGGAGAGACCCAGTACTTC
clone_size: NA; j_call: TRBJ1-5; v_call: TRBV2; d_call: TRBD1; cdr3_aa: CASTRMTGGGQPQHF; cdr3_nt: TGTGCCAGCACTAGAATGACAGGGGGCGGTCAGCCCCAGCATTTT
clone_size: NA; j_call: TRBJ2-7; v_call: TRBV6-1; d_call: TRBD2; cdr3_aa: CASQRAGLEQYF; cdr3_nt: TGTGCCAGCCAAAGAGCGGGGCTCGAGCAGTACTTC
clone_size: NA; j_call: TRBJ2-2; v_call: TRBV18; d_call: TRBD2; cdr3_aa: CASSPPTGREAGELFF; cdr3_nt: TGTGCCAGCTCACCACCGACGGGGAGGGAGGCCGGGGAGCTGTTTTTT
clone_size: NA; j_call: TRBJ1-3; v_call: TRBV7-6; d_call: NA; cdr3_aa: CASSFRAGTTSGNTIYF; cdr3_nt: TGTGCCAGCAGCTTTCGGGCGGGGACCACCTCTGGAAACACCATATATTTT
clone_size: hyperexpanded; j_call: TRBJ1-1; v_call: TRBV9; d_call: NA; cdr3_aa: CASSVWTESTEAFF; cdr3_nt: TGTGCCAGCAGCGTGTGGACAGAGTCCACTGAAGCTTTCTTT
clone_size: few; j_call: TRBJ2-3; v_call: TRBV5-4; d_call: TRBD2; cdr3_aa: CASSLELAGDTDTQYF; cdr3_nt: TGTGCCAGCAGCTTGGAACTAGCGGGAGACACAGATACGCAGTATTTT
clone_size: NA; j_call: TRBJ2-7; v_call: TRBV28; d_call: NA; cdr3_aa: CASSSSSYEQYF; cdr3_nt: TGTGCCAGCAGTTCTTCCTCCTACGAGCAGTACTTC
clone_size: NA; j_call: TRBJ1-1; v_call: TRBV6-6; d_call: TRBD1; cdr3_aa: CASRLQGYAFF; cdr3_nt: TGTGCCAGCAGGTTACAGGGGTATGCTTTCTTT
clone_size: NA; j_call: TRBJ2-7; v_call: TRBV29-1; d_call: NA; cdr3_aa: CSVEGTGGSYEQYF; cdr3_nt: TGCAGCGTTGAAGGGACCGGGGGCTCCTACGAGCAGTACTTC
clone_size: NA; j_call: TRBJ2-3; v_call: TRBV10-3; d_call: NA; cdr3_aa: CAAGSADTQYF; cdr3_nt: TGTGCGGCGGGTTCCGCAGATACGCAGTATTTT
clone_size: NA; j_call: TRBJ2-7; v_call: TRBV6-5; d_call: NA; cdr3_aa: CASGPYEQYF; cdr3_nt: TGTGCCAGCGGCCCCTACGAGCAGTACTTC
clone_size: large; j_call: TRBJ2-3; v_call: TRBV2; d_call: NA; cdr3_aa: CASSVARGISTDTQYF; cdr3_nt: TGTGCCAGCAGTGTAGCTAGGGGGATATCCACAGATACGCAGTATTTT
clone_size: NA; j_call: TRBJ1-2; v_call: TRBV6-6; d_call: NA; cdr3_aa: CASSVTGTIVDGYTF; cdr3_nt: TGTGCCAGTAGCGTGACAGGAACCATAGTAGATGGCTACACCTTC
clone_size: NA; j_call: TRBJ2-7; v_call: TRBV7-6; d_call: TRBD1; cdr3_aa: CASSAYRGSSEQYF; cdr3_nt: TGTGCCAGCAGCGCCTACAGGGGGAGCTCCGAGCAGTACTTC
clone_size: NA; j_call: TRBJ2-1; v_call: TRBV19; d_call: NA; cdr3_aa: CASGDPAGGSNEQFF; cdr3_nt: TGTGCCAGTGGTGACCCGGCCGGGGGTTCCAATGAGCAGTTCTTC
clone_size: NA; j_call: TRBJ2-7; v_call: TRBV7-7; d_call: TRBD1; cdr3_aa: CASSLTGGKNEQYF; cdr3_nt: TGTGCCAGCAGCCTGACAGGGGGCAAGAACGAGCAGTACTTC
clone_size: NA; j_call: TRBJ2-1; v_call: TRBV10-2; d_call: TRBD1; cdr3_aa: CASSETGTGSSYNEQFF; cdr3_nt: TGCGCCAGCAGTGAGACCGGGACAGGAAGCTCCTACAATGAGCAGTTCTTC